The clone carrying this T cell receptor beta chain was counted a few times. Its antigen is undetermined. TCRdb reprocessed the 5' RACE reads via MiXCR and lists one record per CDR3 protein. Of some 59,000 distinct CDR3 sequences detected, about a tenth appear once; the ten largest clones hold roughly 20%. This sample is drawn from a study of early T cells in non-severe SARS-CoV-2 infection. Study as a whole: Chains were not paired, and sequencing was done on bulk RNA from unsorted whole blood.

Findings of the study overall: VDJdb matching favored anti-spike CD8 responses, missing private and CD4 specificities.

The CDR3 is 16 residues long. V lost 5 bases and J lost 2; bases outside the gene matches: 9. CDR1 and CDR2 from the germline V gene are SGHVS and FQNEAQ. The chain links TRBV7-8 to TRBJ2-1; 7 nucleotides line up with TRBD1. Input material: whole blood. This sequence was found in an adult who was a healthcare worker with PCR-confirmed SARS-CoV-2 infection or an uninfected control (not recorded which). The CDR3: CASSASTGLTYNEQFF. The CDR3 region has the DNA TGTGCCAGCAGCGCATCGACAGGGCTCACCTACAATGAGCAGTTCTTC.